This T cell receptor (beta chain) was observed in a study of monozygotic twins with inflammatory bowel disease. Study findings and constraints: Healthy twins showed more clonotype sharing with others than IBD patients, especially patients with disease activity.

Donors each contributed one blood sample measuring around 2.4 ml. Investigators extracted total RNA from whole blood and did not sort T cells. In regard to this clonotype: The antigen remains undetermined.

A template switching step added UMIs, each with a 6-nucleotide sample barcode. From its re-call of the 5' RACE reads, TCRdb lists each CDR3 protein once, without DNA. The clone table shows a few hundred thousand distinct CDR3 sequences, with the ten largest holding less than 2.5%. The sample comprised blood. This clonotype was obtained from a human donor with ulcerative colitis or Crohn's disease, or a healthy co-twin of an affected twin (not recorded which).

CDR3 protein: CASSSHTGGNTIYF. J is TRBJ1-3 and V is TRBV12-3 or TRBV12-4; TCRdb outputs TRBD1, but without DNA this stays unchecked. This CDR3 has 14 residues.